This T cell receptor beta chain was captured in a study of early T cells in non-severe SARS-CoV-2 infection. General study results and limits: The VDJdb matching leaned toward anti-spike CD8 responses and overlooked private and CD4 specificities.

After removal of 4 bases from V and 5 bases from J, the junction contained 4 bases not matched to a gene. Per germline, CDR1 SGHNT and CDR2 YYREEE (reference sequence). CDR3 length equals 13 residues. This clonotype has more than one count but fewer than ten. The antigen is undetermined. Attachment of unique molecular identifiers to individual cDNA molecules was performed. TCRdb processed the 5' RACE reads anew with MiXCR; each CDR3 protein has one entry. Among approximately 70,000 distinct CDR3 sequences listed, about 13% were seen once. The chain has TRBV5-4 and TRBJ2-5; TRBD1 aligns across 8 bases. Sequencing input: whole blood. The source is an adult who was a healthcare worker with PCR-confirmed SARS-CoV-2 infection or an uninfected control (not recorded which). The CDR3 reads CASSRTGSETQYF. The CDR3 DNA reads TGTGCCAGCAGCCGGACAGGGTCTGAGACCCAGTACTTC. The full variable domain, completed using reference TRBV5-4 and TRBJ2-5, is ETGVTQSPTHLIKTRGQQVTLRCSSQSGHNTVSWYQQALGQGPQFIFQYYREEENGRGNFPPRFSGLQFPNYSSELNVNALELDDSALYLCASSRTGSETQYFGPGTRLLVL.